This T cell receptor (beta chain) was captured by sequencing in a study of Ad26.COV2.S vaccination and SARS-CoV-2 variants. Across the whole study: The vaccine Ad26.COV2.S was put into the muscle once, or twice with 56 days between.

Treatment specified: 19 received Ad26.COV2.S at low or high dose, single or two shots; roughly five received placebo; per-sample allocation not given. Samples analyzed were those drawn on day 63 after the first vaccine or placebo injection. Whoever gave the sample was an adult aged 18-55 years in Boston. Immunization relied on an Ad26 vector, which expressed Wuhan-strain SARS-CoV-2 spike. Germline CDR1 is LGHNA and CDR2 is YNFKEQ. The CDR3 extends over 15 amino acids. V was trimmed by 2 bases and J by 0 bases, leaving 7 bases between them. Some clones are missing from TCRdb's copy, which holds only in-frame ones; the method was immunoSEQ multiplex PCR. Of some 480,000 clones in the sample, 70% to 90% were seen once.

Sequenced here: peripheral blood, sampled in a trial of Ad26.COV2.S vaccine versus placebo. The rearrangement uses TRBV4-2 and TRBJ2-2; D unclear. This clonotype was sampled from a person aged 18-65 years who received the Ad26.COV2.S COVID-19 vaccine or a placebo. DNA of the CDR3: TGTGCCAGCAGCCAACTAGGAGCGAACACCGGGGAGCTGTTTTTT. It is translated as CASSQLGANTGELFF.